This T cell receptor beta chain originates from a study of cytomegalovirus exposure and HLA in healthy donors. Study-wide results and caveats: Excluded: some indistinguishable V segments such as TRBV6-2 and TRBV6-3. Some public TCRs appeared in many individuals, while most sequences were rare. Later analysis suggested links between common viral pathogens and several top significant clusters.

V was trimmed by 1 base and J by 8 bases, leaving 17 bases between them. CDR3 length equals 16 residues. In germline, CDR1 is SGHAT, CDR2 FQNNGV. 60 Vbeta and 13 Jbeta primers were used in PCR. Measured with immunoSEQ multiplex PCR; TCRdb has only the in-frame clones, and not every one. Of roughly 120,000 clones detected, less than 70% appear once; the ten largest clones hold 5.4%. Of note for this clone: The antigen is undetermined.

V usage is TRBV11-2 and J usage is TRBJ2-2, with TRBD2 as a possible D gene (6 bases). The sequence derives from a woman in her 70s in good health and CMV-seropositive. The sample consisted of PBMCs. The CDR3 here is CASSLGGGAFRGELFF. DNA for the CDR3: TGTGCCAGCAGCTTAGGTGGCGGGGCCTTTAGGGGGGAGCTGTTTTTT.